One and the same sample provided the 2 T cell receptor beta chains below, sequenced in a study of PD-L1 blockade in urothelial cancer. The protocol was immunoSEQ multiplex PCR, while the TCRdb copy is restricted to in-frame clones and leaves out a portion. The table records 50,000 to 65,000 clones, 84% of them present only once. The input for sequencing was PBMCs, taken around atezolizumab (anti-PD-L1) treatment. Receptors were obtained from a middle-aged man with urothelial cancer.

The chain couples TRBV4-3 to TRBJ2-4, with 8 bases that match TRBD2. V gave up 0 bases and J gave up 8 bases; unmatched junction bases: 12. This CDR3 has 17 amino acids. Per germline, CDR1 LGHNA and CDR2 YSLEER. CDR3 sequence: CASSQDLAGTRQYIQYF. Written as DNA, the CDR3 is TGCGCCAGCAGCCAAGACCTAGCGGGTACGAGACAGTACATTCAGTACTTC.

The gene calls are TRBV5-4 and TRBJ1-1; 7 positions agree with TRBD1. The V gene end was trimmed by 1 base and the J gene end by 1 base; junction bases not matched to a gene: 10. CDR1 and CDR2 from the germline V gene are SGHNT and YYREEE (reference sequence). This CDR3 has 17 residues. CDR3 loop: CASSLRAGGPRNTEAFF. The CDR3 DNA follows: TGTGCCAGCAGCTTGAGGGCAGGGGGTCCTAGGAACACTGAAGCTTTCTTT.